One TCR beta chain is described in this entry. Its antigen is unidentified. This sample stems from a study of vaccination effects on CD4 cells after COVID-19. Study in general: Everyone in the study got two shots of either the BNT162b2 or mRNA-1273 vaccine. Sample provision by two convalescent patients occurred 16 days and one week before vaccination.

Antigen-specific CD4+ T cells expanded by the ViraFEST assay with viral peptide pools were then sequenced. Subsequent to a culture period of about nine days, CD4+ T cells were isolated. The person's infection with SARS-CoV-2, confirmed by PCR, took place between March and December 2020. Cultivation was performed at 1.5 million to 2.5 million PBMC per well with approximately 9 IU/ml IL-2 and roughly 9.3 ug/ml peptides added. Half the medium was replaced with IL-2 medium on days 3 and 7. Some clones are missing from TCRdb's copy, which holds only in-frame ones; the method was immunoSEQ multiplex PCR. The sample has 20,000 to 25,000 clones, around 75% seen once. This material consisted of CD4+ T cells from PBMCs cultured with a peptide pool, taken before COVID-19 vaccination. The TCR comes from a human donor who had a prior SARS-CoV-2 infection.

In nucleotides, the CDR3 is TGTGCCTGGGATCCGGGACAGGGTGCAGATACGCAGTATTTT. It is translated as CAWDPGQGADTQYF. This sequence joins TRBV30 and TRBJ2-3; 9 bases map to TRBD1. CDR1 and CDR2 (germline): GTSNPN, SVGIG (reference sequence). This CDR3 comprises 14 residues. Trimming at V came to 5 bases and at J to 4 bases, leaving 7 bases not matched to a gene.